Included here is one T cell receptor (beta chain) sequence, with context. Its antigen remains unknown. As the method of synthesis, 5'RACE template switching with UMIs yielded TCR beta cDNA. TCRdb reprocessed the 5' RACE reads, keeping one entry per CDR3 protein, no DNA. This sample lists 450,000 to 600,000 distinct CDR3 sequences; its ten largest clones have 3% to 4.5%. This sample is part of a study of T cells expressing NK-cell markers. Study-wide context: Most of the eight sequenced donors tested HCMV-seropositive; one tested seronegative. Study-level points and caveats: Each of over 5 donors carried dominant NKG2C+ clonotypes accounting for about 1.0-7.0% of CD8+ T cells.

Sequencing used blood T cells: a sorted CD56 or NKG2C T cell subset, CD4+ or CD8+ T cells, or bulk PBMC T cells (not recorded which). The receptor comes from a man between 18 and 29 years old in good health.

CDR3 sequence: CASTFTGMSSYEQYF. The rearrangement joins TRBV27 to TRBJ2-7; the TRBD1 assignment by TCRdb is unverifiable without DNA. This CDR3 has 15 amino acids. Germline V CDR1 and CDR2: MNHEY, SMNVEV (reference sequence).